A single sample is the source of the 13 T cell receptor beta chains below, sequenced in a study of blood T cell repertoires in COVID-19. Some clones are missing from TCRdb's copy, which holds only in-frame ones; the method was immunoSEQ multiplex PCR. The sample includes 250,000 to 300,000 clones, under 90% of them seen just once. Input material: peripheral blood. These TCRs come from a young woman with acute or convalescent COVID-19.

V and J are TRBV13 and TRBJ2-1, with 10 nucleotides matching TRBD1. The CDR3 has 16 amino acids. V was clipped by 5 bases and J by 2 bases; unmatched bases: 6. Germline-derived CDR1 and CDR2 are PRHDT and FYEKMQ (reference sequence). The CDR3 region is CASSRPGQGAYNEQFF. In DNA form, the CDR3 reads TGTGCCAGCAGCAGGCCCGGACAGGGGGCCTACAATGAGCAGTTCTTC.

J is TRBJ1-3 and V is TRBV7-2; tentatively, D is TRBD1 (6 bases). V dropped 5 bases and J dropped 4 bases, with 12 bases sitting between them. This CDR3 has 14 amino acids. Germline V CDR1 and CDR2: SGHTA, FQGNSA. The CDR3 region is CASSAGTTGNTIYF. The CDR3 DNA reads TGTGCCAGCAGCGCCGGGACAACCGGAAACACCATATATTTT.

The sample holds a few counts of this clone. The J gene is TRBJ1-2, the V gene TRBV7-3; 11 bases are a match to TRBD1. The V and J ends lost 5 bases and 6 bases, in that order; junction bases with no gene match: 11. This CDR3 spans 16 amino acids. Germline V CDR1 and CDR2: SGHTA, FQGTGA. CDR3 amino acids: CASSPTSGTGGDGYTF. CDR3 DNA: TGTGCCAGCAGCCCAACCTCCGGGACAGGGGGAGATGGCTACACCTTC.

This clone appeared once. The chain employs TRBV19 and TRBJ1-1; D is undetermined. The CDR3 has 13 amino acids. Germline CDR1 and CDR2: LNHDA and SQIVND (reference sequence). Trimming stripped 4 bases from V and 5 bases from J, with 11 bases between. The CDR3 loop is CASSTLGRTEAFF. The CDR3 region has the DNA TGTGCCAGTAGTACACTTGGGAGGACTGAAGCTTTCTTT.

The J gene is TRBJ2-7, the V gene TRBV5-1, with TRBD2 matching over 14 bases. The CDR3 contains 16 residues. J gave up 4 bases and V 4 bases, and 7 bases lay outside the gene matches. Germline V CDR1 and CDR2: SGHRS, YFSETQ. The CDR3: CASSLGTSGSPYEQYF. DNA of the CDR3: TGCGCCAGCAGCCTCGGGACTAGCGGGAGTCCATACGAGCAGTACTTC.

The genes are TRBV7-2 and TRBJ2-7; no firm D call. This CDR3 has 11 amino acids. The V gene lost 4 bases and the J gene lost 3 bases, with 4 bases spanning the gap. Germline V gene lookup returns CDR1 SGHTA and CDR2 FQGNSA. Here the CDR3 reads CASSSHYEQYF. CDR3 nucleotides: TGTGCCAGCAGCTCCCACTACGAGCAGTACTTC.

The rearrangement uses TRBV2 and TRBJ1-2; D is unclear. V was shortened by 7 bases and J by 8 bases, with 11 bases between the two germline ends. The CDR3 totals 11 residues. Germline-derived CDR1 and CDR2 are SNHLY and FYNNEI. CDR3 DNA sequence: TGTGCCAGCATGGAGGGCCGGGGCTACACCTTC. Amino acid sequence: CASMEGRGYTF.

V is TRBV5-1 and J is TRBJ2-5, with TRBD1 matching 7 bases. This CDR3 comprises 15 residues. Germline V CDR1 and CDR2: SGHRS, YFSETQ. Trimming cost V 0 bases and J 5 bases; bases outside gene matches: 7. The CDR3 loop is CASSLGYRGLETQYF. The CDR3 nucleotides read TGCGCCAGCAGCTTGGGCTACAGGGGCTTGGAGACCCAGTACTTC.

The rearrangement joins TRBV9 to TRBJ2-1; 11 bases are shared with TRBD2. The germline CDR1 and CDR2 sequences are SGDLS and YYNGEE. This CDR3 is 15 amino acids long. The V and J ends lost 2 bases and 8 bases, in that order; junction bases with no gene match: 6. The DNA of the CDR3 is TGTGCCAGCAGCGTTCGACTAGCGGGAAGCGATGAGCAGTTCTTC. Residues: CASSVRLAGSDEQFF.

The chain uses TRBV6-4 and TRBJ1-2, with 10 nucleotides matching TRBD1. V shed 6 bases, J shed 3 bases, and the junction held 1 base outside the gene matches. CDR1 is MRHNA and CDR2 is SNTAGT in the germline V gene. The CDR3 is 13 residues long. In DNA form, the CDR3 reads TGTGCCAGCAGCGGACAGGGGGACTATGGCTACACCTTC. Translation gives CASSGQGDYGYTF.

This sequence joins TRBV5-1 and TRBJ2-1; TRBD2 matches 9 bases. CDR3 length: 15 residues. The trim removed 4 bases at V and 4 bases at J, leaving 6 bases unmatched. Germline CDR1 reads SGHRS; CDR2 reads YFSETQ. This chain's CDR3 is CASSPSSGIYNEQFF. The CDR3 DNA follows: TGCGCCAGCAGCCCTTCTAGCGGGATATACAATGAGCAGTTCTTC.

This chain joins TRBV4-3 and TRBJ2-7, with D perhaps matching TRBD1 (5 bases). The CDR3 loop spans 16 amino acids. V was pared by 0 bases and J by 0 bases, with 12 bases between. From germline, CDR1 is LGHNA and CDR2 YSLEER. The CDR3, as DNA: TGCGCCAGCAGCCAAGATTTGGGGCAGAGCTCCTACGAGCAGTACTTC. It is translated as CASSQDLGQSSYEQYF.

The rearrangement joins TRBV18 to TRBJ2-7, with D maybe TRBD1 (5 bases). The V end lost 3 bases, the J end lost 4 bases, and 13 bases lay between the germline ends. The CDR3 spans 14 residues. CDR1 is KGHSH, CDR2 LQKENI, per germline. The chain's CDR3 is CASSPPQGGYEQYF. The CDR3 DNA reads TGTGCCAGCTCACCTCCTCAGGGCGGTTACGAGCAGTACTTC.